Listed below are T cell receptor beta chains from one sample, sequenced in a study of human T cells and chemical hapten exposure. TCRdb analysed the RACE reads with MiXCR anew, one entry per CDR3 protein. The repertoire holds about 89,000 distinct CDR3 sequences, with over 10% as singletons. The sample here was whole blood, taken in connection with sensitization to the hapten diphenylcyclopropenone (DPC). All receptors derive from a woman aged 50 to 65 with alopecia areata. Some clones in this sample may be carry-over from other donors' samples. Each CDR3 is given with its conserved first and last residue. A D gene is named only where the DNA matches it firmly. Only some rows state a clone size, as once, few, many or a class for expanded clones.

v_gene	j_gene	d_gene	abundance	CDR3nt	CDR3aa
TRBV10-1	TRBJ1-1	TRBD1	few	TGCGCCAGCAGTGGACAGGGGCAAGGTGAAGCTTTCTTT	CASSGQGQGEAFF
TRBV6-6	TRBJ2-1	.	few	TGTGCCAGCAGTTATGGGACTTACTACAATGAGCAGTTCTTC	CASSYGTYYNEQFF
TRBV24-1	TRBJ2-7	.	few	TGTGCCACCAAGACAGCGCCCTACGAGCAGTACTTC	CATKTAPYEQYF
TRBV29-1	TRBJ1-1	.	many	TGCAGCGTTGCGGGCGGAGGGTTGAACACTGAAGCTTTCTTT	CSVAGGGLNTEAFF
TRBV4-2	TRBJ1-1	.	.	TGTGCCAGCAGCCAAGTTCCTGGAGGGGGAACTGAAGCTTTCTTT	CASSQVPGGGTEAFF
TRBV29-1	TRBJ2-1	TRBD2	few	TGCAGCGTTCGGACTAGCCCCGGGTACAATGAGCAGTTCTTC	CSVRTSPGYNEQFF
TRBV29-1	TRBJ1-1	TRBD1	.	TGCAGCGTTGGGACAGGCTATGGCACTGAAGCTTTCTTT	CSVGTGYGTEAFF
TRBV11-2	TRBJ2-1	TRBD2	few	TGTGCCAGCAGCTTAGCCGGGAGGGCTAATGAGCAGTTCTTC	CASSLAGRANEQFF
TRBV13	TRBJ2-1	TRBD1	.	TGTGCCAGCAGCTTGGTCCGGGACAGGGAATGGGATGAGCAGTTCTTC	CASSLVRDREWDEQFF
TRBV12-3/TRBV12-4	TRBJ2-1	.	few	TGTGCCAGCAGTTTGGTCCCACCCGGGACTTCAAGCTACAATGAGCAGTTCTTC	CASSLVPPGTSSYNEQFF
TRBV7-2	TRBJ2-1	.	few	TGTGCCAGCAGCTCAGAACCTGGGTACACTGAGCAGTTCTTC	CASSSEPGYTEQFF
TRBV12-3/TRBV12-4	TRBJ2-2	TRBD1	.	TGTGCCAGCAGCCGAGGGGGCGGCACCGGGGAGCTGTTTTTT	CASSRGGGTGELFF
TRBV7-6	TRBJ2-7	.	many	TGTGCCAGCAGCCCCGGACAGATGGGTATGGGCGAGCAGTACTTC	CASSPGQMGMGEQYF
TRBV27	TRBJ2-1	TRBD2	.	TGTGCCAGCAGTCCACTAGCGGGAGAATTGGATGAGCAGTTCTTC	CASSPLAGELDEQFF
TRBV27	TRBJ2-7	.	.	TGTGCCAGCGCTCGGCAGACAAATACCTACGAGCAGTACTTC	CASARQTNTYEQYF
TRBV2	TRBJ1-2	.	.	TGTGCCAGCAGTGAAGAGTCGGACTATGGCTACACCTTC	CASSEESDYGYTF
TRBV25-1	TRBJ1-2	.	.	TGTGCCAGCAGTGATCCAGTTAACTATGGCTACACCTTC	CASSDPVNYGYTF
TRBV11-2	TRBJ1-1	.	many	TGTGCCAGCAGCTTAAGGATAGGGGAGAACACTGAAGCTTTCTTT	CASSLRIGENTEAFF
TRBV20-1	TRBJ1-6	.	.	TGCAGTGCTAGGGACCGGGACATAAATTCACCCCTCCACTTT	CSARDRDINSPLHF
TRBV6-2/TRBV6-3	TRBJ1-6	.	.	TGTGCCAGCACCGATCCGGGACAATATAATTCACCCCTCCACTTT	CASTDPGQYNSPLHF
TRBV7-8	TRBJ2-3	.	many	TGTGCCAGCAGCTTAGGTCAGGGCACAGATACGCAGTATTTT	CASSLGQGTDTQYF
TRBV10-3	TRBJ2-7	.	.	TGTGCCATCAGCCGGGACCCAAGCTCCTACGAGCAGTACTTC	CAISRDPSSYEQYF
TRBV7-9	TRBJ2-1	.	many	TGTGCCAGCAGCTCCTTAGCCTACAATGAGCAGTTCTTC	CASSSLAYNEQFF
TRBV12-3/TRBV12-4	TRBJ2-3	TRBD2	.	TGTGCCAGCAGACCAACTAGCGGGATCTGGTATTTT	CASRPTSGIWYF
TRBV20-1	TRBJ2-4	.	many	TGCAGTGCAAGAAAGGAGGTCAAAAACATTCAGTACTTC	CSARKEVKNIQYF
TRBV20-1	TRBJ1-1	.	many	TGCAGTGCTAGATATGTCAGGGGAATGAACACTGAAGCTTTCTTT	CSARYVRGMNTEAFF
TRBV6-6	TRBJ1-1	.	.	TGTGCCAGCAGGGGCCCCGAAGGGATCGATGGGACTGAAGCTTTCTTT	CASRGPEGIDGTEAFF
TRBV29-1	TRBJ1-2	.	many	TGCAGCGTTGGACAAGTGGGGACTAACTATGGCTACACCTTC	CSVGQVGTNYGYTF
TRBV10-3	TRBJ2-1	TRBD2	.	TGTGCCACCGCTAGCGGGACTACGAATGAGCAGTTCTTC	CATASGTTNEQFF
TRBV29-1	TRBJ1-1	.	many	TGCAGCGTCATCGGAGGCGGAAACACTGAAGCTTTCTTT	CSVIGGGNTEAFF
TRBV29-1	TRBJ2-3	.	.	TGCAGCGTTGAAGGGAGGGCCACAGATACGCAGTATTTT	CSVEGRATDTQYF
TRBV7-8	TRBJ1-2	.	many	TGTGCCAGCAGCTCACAGACAGGCTTGCCTAACTATGGCTACACCTTC	CASSSQTGLPNYGYTF
TRBV29-1	TRBJ2-5	TRBD2	many	TGCAGCGTTTTAGCGGGGAGGCAAGAGACCCAGTACTTC	CSVLAGRQETQYF
TRBV9	TRBJ2-2	.	.	TGTGCCAGCAGCGTGGGTGGAGTTTTCGGGGAGCTGTTTTTT	CASSVGGVFGELFF
TRBV2	TRBJ1-6	TRBD1	.	TGTGCCAGCAGTGACAGGGGGAATAGGTCACCCCTCCACTTT	CASSDRGNRSPLHF
TRBV7-2	TRBJ1-2	.	.	TGTGCCAGCAGCTCCCTCCCGCTGGCGGCTGTCTATGGCTACACCTTC	CASSSLPLAAVYGYTF
TRBV7-9	TRBJ2-5	TRBD2	few	TGTGCCAGCAGTTTTGGAATAGCGGGAGAACCAGAGACCCAGTACTTC	CASSFGIAGEPETQYF